These T cell receptor beta chains were read from a single sample in a study of cytomegalovirus exposure and HLA in healthy donors. Using immunoSEQ multiplex PCR, the repertoire was profiled, and TCRdb retains in-frame clones only, with some absent. The sample has 200,000 to 300,000 clones; just under 85% are singletons. Material: PBMCs. These receptors came from a woman in her thirties or forties in good health and CMV-seropositive. Both conserved end residues are part of each CDR3. A D gene is named only where the DNA matches it firmly. Clone size, where shown, is once, few, many, or a class for clones that have expanded.

TRBV7-3	TRBJ2-2	-	-	16	TGTGCCAGCAGCTCCGACGCCCAACCGGGAGCCGGGGAGCTGTTTTTT	CASSSDAQPGAGELFF
TRBV5-1	TRBJ2-7	TRBD1	-	13	TGCGCCAGCAACCGTATAACAGGGGAAGAGCAGTACTTC	CASNRITGEEQYF
TRBV6-5	TRBJ1-4	TRBD1	-	14	TGTGCCAGCAGACTCGACAGGGGAGGCGAAAAACTGTTTTTT	CASRLDRGGEKLFF
TRBV25-1	TRBJ2-1	TRBD2	-	16	TGTGCCAGCAGTGAGTCCGCGGGAGGTCGGATCAATGAGCAGTTCTTC	CASSESAGGRINEQFF
TRBV12-5	TRBJ2-3	-	few	15	TGTGCTAGTGAATCCGGGCTAGCGATCACAGATACGCAGTATTTT	CASESGLAITDTQYF
TRBV12-1	TRBJ2-2	-	-	18	TGTGCCAGCAGCTTAGGGGTGGGCGGGAGGGCTCCTGGCGGGGAGCTGTTTTTT	CASSLGVGGRAPGGELFF
TRBV5-6	TRBJ2-1	TRBD1	-	16	TGTGCCAGCAGCTTGGTGGACAGGGCCTCCTACAATGAGCAGTTCTTC	CASSLVDRASYNEQFF
TRBV7-2	TRBJ2-7	TRBD2	-	15	TGTGCCAGCAGCCGCGCTAGCGGGGGACAGTACGAGCAGTACTTC	CASSRASGGQYEQYF
TRBV7-9	TRBJ1-2	TRBD1	-	14	TGTGCCAGCAGCACGACAGGGTCTGGCTATGGCTACACCTTC	CASSTTGSGYGYTF
TRBV5-6	TRBJ2-1	TRBD1	-	18	TGTGCCAGCAGCCCCCCCACCACAGGGGTCCTTTCCTACAATGAGCAGTTCTTC	CASSPPTTGVLSYNEQFF
TRBV4-3	TRBJ2-7	-	-	14	TGCGCCAGCAGCCGGGGCAGGGAGGCCTACGAGCAGTACTTC	CASSRGREAYEQYF
TRBV19	TRBJ1-5	-	-	15	TGTGCCAGTAGTACAGAACAGGGAAACAATCAGCCCCAGCATTTT	CASSTEQGNNQPQHF
TRBV7-9	TRBJ1-2	TRBD1	-	15	TGTTCCAGCAGCTTAGGGACAGAGTTTGGCTATGGCTACACCTTC	CSSSLGTEFGYGYTF
TRBV6-5	TRBJ1-2	-	few	16	TGTGCCAGCAGTTACTCCACTTTCCAGGGGAACTATGGCTACACCTTC	CASSYSTFQGNYGYTF
TRBV20-1	TRBJ2-1	TRBD2	-	11	TGCAGTGCTATGGGGGGGACCCCACAGTTCTTC	CSAMGGTPQFF
TRBV7-8	TRBJ2-7	-	-	12	TGTGCCAGCAGCTTCCAGGGTGGCGAGCAGTACTTC	CASSFQGGEQYF
TRBV11-3	TRBJ2-7	-	few	17	TGTGCCAGCAGCTTAGACTGTATGGCAGGGGGGTCCTACGAGCAGTACTTC	CASSLDCMAGGSYEQYF
TRBV7-3	TRBJ2-7	TRBD1	-	13	TGTGCCAGCAGCTTGGACAGGGTATCCGAGCAGTACTTC	CASSLDRVSEQYF
TRBV11-2	TRBJ2-7	TRBD2	-	14	TGTGCCAGCAGCTCCACCGGGACTACTGCCGAGCAGTACTTC	CASSSTGTTAEQYF
TRBV7-8	TRBJ2-3	-	-	15	TGTGCCAGCAGCTTAGGTTGGGGCAACACAGATACGCAGTATTTT	CASSLGWGNTDTQYF
TRBV25-1	TRBJ1-6	-	-	11	TGTGCCAGCGGGGACTCCCCCCTTCTCCACTTT	CASGDSPLLHF
TRBV27	TRBJ2-1	TRBD2	-	16	TGTGCCAGCAGGCAAACGGGACTAGCGGCCTACAATGAGCAGTTCTTC	CASRQTGLAAYNEQFF
TRBV7-2	TRBJ2-3	-	-	12	TGTGCCAGCAGCCCCATAGCGGTTACGCAGTATTTT	CASSPIAVTQYF
TRBV5-8	TRBJ1-3	-	few	18	TGTGCCAGCAGCTTACCGGGTCGAGTGCCCCACTCTGGAAACACCATATATTTT	CASSLPGRVPHSGNTIYF
TRBV9	TRBJ1-1	TRBD1	-	14	TGTGCCAGCAGCGGACAGGGAAAGAACACTGAAGCTTTCTTT	CASSGQGKNTEAFF
TRBV30	TRBJ1-1	-	-	14	TGTGCCTGGAGTGTTAGAGGCTCGGACACTGAAGCTTTCTTT	CAWSVRGSDTEAFF
TRBV9	TRBJ2-7	TRBD2	-	16	TGTGCCAGCAGCGTAGGAAGCGGGACTAATTCCTACGAGCAGTACTTC	CASSVGSGTNSYEQYF
TRBV4-2	TRBJ1-1	-	-	16	TGTGCCAGCAGCCAAGGACCAGGAACAATGAACACTGAAGCTTTCTTT	CASSQGPGTMNTEAFF
TRBV7-3	TRBJ2-2	-	once	15	TGTGCCAGCAGCTTAACGGTGAAGGGGACCGGGGAGCTGTTTTTT	CASSLTVKGTGELFF
TRBV7-9	TRBJ1-1	-	-	13	TGTGCCAGCAGCTACGGAGGGAAGACTGAAGCTTTCTTT	CASSYGGKTEAFF
TRBV13	TRBJ2-3	-	-	14	TGTGCCAGCAGCCCGGGGGCGGGAGCGGATACGCAGTATTTT	CASSPGAGADTQYF
TRBV4-2	TRBJ2-6	-	-	19	TGTGCCAGCAGCCAAGATCATTTCACAGGTTTCTCTGGGGCCAACGTCCTGACTTTC	CASSQDHFTGFSGANVLTF
TRBV5-4	TRBJ2-5	TRBD1	-	15	TGTGCCAGCGGCGGACAGGGGGTAGGGCAAGAGACCCAGTACTTC	CASGGQGVGQETQYF
TRBV5-8	TRBJ1-4	-	-	14	TGTGCCAGCAGCTTGAGGGGCTGGGGTGAAAAACTGTTTTTT	CASSLRGWGEKLFF
TRBV7-2	TRBJ1-1	-	-	13	TGTGCCAGCAGCCCCCCGCGGATCACTGAAGCTTTCTTT	CASSPPRITEAFF
TRBV5-4	TRBJ1-1	TRBD1	-	15	TGTGCCAGCAGCGTGTACAGGGGCATGAACACTGAAGCTTTCTTT	CASSVYRGMNTEAFF
TRBV19	TRBJ1-4	TRBD1	-	15	TGTGCCAGTAGTATTGAGGGGACAGGGAATGAAAAACTGTTTTTT	CASSIEGTGNEKLFF
TRBV18	TRBJ1-4	-	-	16	TGTGCCAGCTCACCCTCCGGGGGTGCAACTAATGAAAAACTGTTTTTT	CASSPSGGATNEKLFF
TRBV28	TRBJ2-7	-	-	12	TGTGCCAGCAGTTTGAGGGCGGGTGAGCAGTACTTC	CASSLRAGEQYF
TRBV2	TRBJ2-1	-	-	15	TGTGCCAGCAGAGGGAGGGGGAGCTCCTACAATGAGCAGTTCTTC	CASRGRGSSYNEQFF
TRBV19	TRBJ2-1	-	once	17	TGTGCCAGTGTTCGGAGCGGAGGGTTAAGCTCCTACAATGAGCAGTTCTTC	CASVRSGGLSSYNEQFF
TRBV7-8	TRBJ2-5	-	-	16	TGTGCCAGCAGCTTAATGGCTAGTCCGTACCAAGAGACCCAGTACTTC	CASSLMASPYQETQYF
TRBV10-2	TRBJ2-7	TRBD1	-	17	TGCGCCAGCAGTGAAAGGACAGGGGGCTCAGGGACTAGGGAGCAGTACTTC	CASSERTGGSGTREQYF
TRBV7-9	TRBJ1-1	-	-	15	TGTGCCAGCAGCTTAGTCTTGGGCGAGAACACTGAAGCTTTCTTT	CASSLVLGENTEAFF
TRBV27	TRBJ2-6	-	-	14	TGTGCCAGCAGTCGTTACTCTGGGGCCAACGTCCTGACTTTC	CASSRYSGANVLTF
TRBV19	TRBJ2-1	-	-	13	TGTGCCAGTAGTCCGTCACAGGTATTTGAGCAGTTCTTC	CASSPSQVFEQFF
TRBV7-9	TRBJ2-7	TRBD2	-	15	TGTGCCAGCAGCTTAGCCTTAGCGGGAATCTACGAGCAGTACTTC	CASSLALAGIYEQYF